This T cell receptor beta chain was identified in a study of blood T cells in healthy people across ages. The authors isolated at least 6 million PBMCs per sample. Study-level results: Roughly linear declines in TCR beta diversity per million T cells occurred with age.

Next came a second PCR, run for about 6 to 11 cycles, which used a sample-barcoded 5' primer along with a J-beta primer mix. Each cDNA molecule, via a template-switch adaptor with 12 random nucleotides, was tagged. TCRdb called the 5' RACE reads again in MiXCR, with one record for every CDR3 protein. The sample carries some 900,000 distinct CDR3 sequences, around 30% recorded once. Germline CDR1 and CDR2: LGHDT and YNNKEL (reference sequence). The CDR3 length is 14 residues. With 7 bases removed from V and 5 bases from J, the gap between germline ends came to 14 bases. This clonotype was picked up a small number of times. Antigen unknown.

Sequenced sample: blood. The source of this sequence is a woman aged 80 or over in good health. The J gene is TRBJ2-2, the V gene TRBV3-1, with D uncertain. The CDR3 protein is CASTRSDRTGELFF. As DNA, the CDR3 is TGTGCCAGCACACGCTCAGACCGGACCGGGGAGCTGTTTTTT.